Listed below are T cell receptor beta chains from one sample, sequenced in a study of low-dose radiotherapy and immunotherapy resistance in tumors. TCRdb called the reads again in MiXCR, with one record for every CDR3 protein. The sample records roughly 50,000 distinct CDR3 sequences, around 35% being singletons. The sequenced sample was PBMCs, obtained after low-dose radiotherapy plus immunotherapy. The receptors originated from a male donor with rectosigmoid adenocarcinoma. Both conserved end residues are part of each CDR3. The order of the fields is clone size, V gene, D gene, J gene, CDR3 length, CDR3 DNA, CDR3 protein. D genes are given only for firm matches. Rows may omit the clone size; those that give it use once, few, many or a size class.

NA	TRBV28	NA	TRBJ1-1	12	TGTGCCAGCATTCTCAGGGGCACTGAAGCTTTCTTT	CASILRGTEAFF
NA	TRBV4-1	NA	TRBJ2-1	15	TGCGCCAGCAGCGCGCCCGCGGGGCTAGCTTCTGAGCAGTTCTTC	CASSAPAGLASEQFF
NA	TRBV12-5	NA	TRBJ2-7	14	TGTGCTAGTGGTTTGGTATTGGGGAGGACGGGGCAGTACTTC	CASGLVLGRTGQYF
many	TRBV4-2	NA	TRBJ2-2	13	TGTGCCAGCAGCCAAGGGGATAGCGGGGAGCTGTTTTTT	CASSQGDSGELFF
NA	TRBV28	TRBD2	TRBJ2-3	14	TGTGCCACCCAGACTAGCGGGAGGGCAGATACGCAGTATTTT	CATQTSGRADTQYF
large	TRBV6-1	TRBD2	TRBJ2-3	15	TGTGCCAGCAGTGAGGTTAGCGGGGGGGCAGATACGCAGTATTTT	CASSEVSGGADTQYF
many	TRBV7-2	NA	TRBJ1-1	14	TGTGCCAGCAGCTTTTTGGGGGGGGACACTGAAGCTTTCTTT	CASSFLGGDTEAFF
many	TRBV21-1	NA	TRBJ2-7	15	TGTGCCAGCACCCCGGGGGTAGCGGGGTTATACGAGCAGTACTTC	CASTPGVAGLYEQYF
many	TRBV28	TRBD1	TRBJ2-6	18	TGTGCCAGCAGTCTTCCCGGGACAGGAGGGTCTGGGGCCAACGTCCTGACTTTC	CASSLPGTGGSGANVLTF
many	TRBV4-2	NA	TRBJ2-5	14	TGTGCCAGCAGCCGGGGGGGGCTACAAGAGACCCAGTACTTC	CASSRGGLQETQYF
NA	TRBV12-3/TRBV12-4	NA	TRBJ2-2	14	TGTGCCTTAACCGGGATGCTGAACACCGGGGAGCTGTTTTTT	CALTGMLNTGELFF
many	TRBV5-1	NA	TRBJ2-2	15	TGCGCCAGCAGCGCCAGGGGAGAAGACACCGGGGAGCTGTTTTTT	CASSARGEDTGELFF
few	TRBV3-1	TRBD1	TRBJ2-7	17	TGTGCCAGCAGCCAAGCGAAACTCGGGGGACAGGGCCACGAGCAGTACTTC	CASSQAKLGGQGHEQYF
NA	TRBV26	NA	TRBJ2-3	14	TGTGCCAGCAGAAGCAGGGGAGGGACAGATACGCAGTATTTT	CASRSRGGTDTQYF
many	TRBV4-1	TRBD2	TRBJ2-5	14	TGTGCCAGCTCCTGGAGGGAGGGGCAAGAGACCCAGTACTTC	CASSWREGQETQYF
many	TRBV12-3/TRBV12-4	NA	TRBJ2-1	12	TGTGCCAGCAGCCGAACTAGAGGTGAGCAGTTCTTC	CASSRTRGEQFF
many	TRBV4-1	NA	TRBJ2-2	16	TGCGCCAGCAGCCAAGGACTAGACAAGAACACCGGGGAGCTGTTTTTT	CASSQGLDKNTGELFF
many	TRBV4-2	NA	TRBJ2-1	13	TGTGCCAGCAGCCAAGAGCAAGGTCCGAGGCAGTTCTTC	CASSQEQGPRQFF
NA	TRBV2	NA	TRBJ1-5	14	TGTGCCAGCAGTCACCCGGGGGAAAATCAGCCCCAGCATTTT	CASSHPGENQPQHF
many	TRBV5-1	TRBD1	TRBJ1-5	14	TGCGCCAGCAGCCCGGGACAGGGTGAACAGCCCCAGCATTTT	CASSPGQGEQPQHF
few	TRBV2	NA	TRBJ1-5	15	TGTGCCAGCAGTGCGTTGGACATTGGGAATCAGCCCCAGCATTTT	CASSALDIGNQPQHF
many	TRBV5-1	NA	TRBJ1-6	15	TGCGCCAGCAGGGCGGGAGGGTACGCTAGTTCACCCCTCCACTTT	CASRAGGYASSPLHF
many	TRBV7-9	NA	TRBJ2-3	13	TGTGCCAGCAGCTTAGAGGGGTCAGATACGCAGTATTTT	CASSLEGSDTQYF
NA	TRBV12-3/TRBV12-4	TRBD2	TRBJ2-1	16	TGTGCCAGCAGTTTACGGGGGGGCCGCTCCTACAATGAGCAGTTCTTC	CASSLRGGRSYNEQFF
many	TRBV5-1	NA	TRBJ2-5	15	TGCGCCAGCAGCTTGGTGGCTAGGGCATACGAGACCCAGTACTTC	CASSLVARAYETQYF
few	TRBV7-2	TRBD1	TRBJ1-2	13	TGTGCCAGCAGCTTAGATTACAGGGGAGGCTACACCTTC	CASSLDYRGGYTF
NA	TRBV29-1	TRBD1	TRBJ1-2	18	TGCAGCGTATTCAACTTACAAGACAGGGCCGTCGGGGGCTATGGCTACACCTTC	CSVFNLQDRAVGGYGYTF
many	TRBV28	TRBD1	TRBJ1-2	15	TGTGCCAGCAGATTGACAAGCCCCGGACAGGGAAGCTACACCTTC	CASRLTSPGQGSYTF
many	TRBV7-2	NA	TRBJ1-3	16	TGTGCCAGCAGCTTAGCCACGGCCCCATCTGGAAACACCATATATTTT	CASSLATAPSGNTIYF
NA	TRBV23-1	NA	TRBJ2-1	17	TGTGCCAGCAGCCCCGGGTGGGGGAGCCCTTCCTACAATGAGCAGTTCTTC	CASSPGWGSPSYNEQFF
many	TRBV28	NA	TRBJ2-5	14	TGTGCCAGCAGCCCTTCGGGGGGCGGCGAGACCCAGTACTTC	CASSPSGGGETQYF
once	TRBV11-2	NA	TRBJ2-5	12	TGTGCCAGCAGCTTAGATTTGGAGACCCAGTACTTC	CASSLDLETQYF
many	TRBV28	NA	TRBJ2-5	13	TGTGCCAGCAGAACAGGGTCCAGGGAGACCCAGTACTTC	CASRTGSRETQYF
NA	TRBV6-2/TRBV6-3	TRBD2	TRBJ2-7	14	TGTGCCAGCAGGACCCCAGCGGGAGGGGGCGAGCAGTACTTC	CASRTPAGGGEQYF
NA	TRBV12-3/TRBV12-4	TRBD2	TRBJ2-1	15	TGTGCCAGCAGTTTGTTCGGGGGGAACTACAATGAGCAGTTCTTC	CASSLFGGNYNEQFF
NA	TRBV29-1	NA	TRBJ2-7	13	TGCAGCGTGCCCGGGGGCCCAGCGGGCGAGCAGTACTTC	CSVPGGPAGEQYF
medium-sized	TRBV28	TRBD2	TRBJ2-7	15	TGTGCCAGCAGGCCTGGGGGGGGGGTCCCCTACGAGCAGTACTTC	CASRPGGGVPYEQYF
many	TRBV13	TRBD1	TRBJ2-7	16	TGTGCCAGCAGTTTGACAAGAGGGGGCCTCGCCTACGAGCAGTACTTC	CASSLTRGGLAYEQYF
NA	TRBV30	NA	TRBJ2-4	14	TGTGCCTGGAGTGTAGGCCTAGCCAAAAACATTCAGTACTTC	CAWSVGLAKNIQYF
many	TRBV10-3	NA	TRBJ1-3	15	TGTGCCATCAGTGAAGGAGGGTACTCTGGAAACACCATATATTTT	CAISEGGYSGNTIYF
many	TRBV2	NA	TRBJ2-7	14	TGTGCCAGCACCGAAGGGACTTCAACCTACGAGCAGTACTTC	CASTEGTSTYEQYF
many	TRBV28	TRBD2	TRBJ2-3	16	TGTGCCAGCAGTGCGCCGGGACTAGCGGGAGGAGATACGCAGTATTTT	CASSAPGLAGGDTQYF
many	TRBV7-2	NA	TRBJ2-7	16	TGTGCCAGCAGCTTAGAATCGGCGCAGAGCTCCTACGAGCAGTACTTC	CASSLESAQSSYEQYF
NA	TRBV5-5	NA	TRBJ2-7	15	TGTGCCAGCAGCTTGGCCGAGGAGGGGGCCTACGAGCAGTACTTC	CASSLAEEGAYEQYF
many	TRBV4-2	TRBD2	TRBJ2-1	16	TGTGCCAGCAGACTTGGGGCGGGGGGCAGGCGCAGTGAGCAGTTCTTC	CASRLGAGGRRSEQFF
NA	TRBV11-2	TRBD1	TRBJ1-2	13	TGTGCCAGCAGCACACGGACAGGGGTCGGCTACACCTTC	CASSTRTGVGYTF
many	TRBV12-3/TRBV12-4	NA	TRBJ2-1	15	TGTGCCAGCAGTTTATCTGGGACGGTTAACAATGAGCAGTTCTTC	CASSLSGTVNNEQFF